A selection of T cell receptor beta chains follows, all from one sample in a study of OX40 agonist ivuxolimab in advanced cancers. The method was immunoSEQ multiplex PCR; TCRdb's version includes in-frame clones alone and lacks a portion of them. The sample contains roughly 60,000 clones, about 88% of which appear only once. The specimen was CD4+ or CD8+ T cells sorted from blood, collected in a trial of the OX40 agonist ivuxolimab. All receptors come from an adult with an advanced solid tumor such as melanoma, head and neck, liver or kidney cancer. Both conserved end residues are part of each CDR3. The listing skips clone size in some rows; elsewhere it reads once, few, many or a size class.

>TRBV5-6|TRBJ2-1|once
CASSFRQGGYNEQFF
>TRBV7-6|TRBJ1-6|NA
CASSLDRTGAPLHF
>TRBV5-1|TRBJ1-1|NA
CASSYTGGSNTEAFF
>TRBV7-6|TRBJ2-7|NA
CASSPVRTYEQYF
>TRBV25-1|TRBJ2-5|NA
CASSLNYITGEETQYF
>TRBV9|TRBJ2-2|NA
CASSVEPRGTGPTGELFF
>TRBV4-2|TRBJ2-3|NA
CASSQDPGQDSTDTQYF
>TRBV7-3|TRBJ1-6|NA
CASSSIGGRSPLHF
>TRBV9|TRBJ1-2|NA
CASSGGDPARGYGYTF
>TRBV14|TRBJ2-2|once
CASRGGSMTGELFF
>TRBV27|TRBJ1-5|NA
CASSFTGGNQPQHF
>TRBV27|TRBJ2-2|NA
CASSLGTANTGELFF
>TRBV7-9|TRBJ2-2|NA
CASSLGQIQNTGELFF
>TRBV21-1|TRBJ2-3|NA
CASPSHGETFTDTQYF
>TRBV7-7|TRBJ2-2|NA
CASSFSRTGELFF
>TRBV7-2|TRBJ2-7|NA
CASSPRTAYEQYF
>TRBV5-1|TRBJ2-5|NA
CASSLTGDRGSQYF
>TRBV28|TRBJ1-5|NA
CASSLSGGRHQPQHF
>TRBV29-1|TRBJ1-2|once
CSVARSGDSYTF
>TRBV7-6|TRBJ2-1|NA
CASSLAVPDFYNEQFF
>TRBV11-2|TRBJ1-4|NA
CASSLTRGTNEKLFF
>TRBV5-1|TRBJ2-6|NA
CASSLLGSGANVLTF
>TRBV29-1|TRBJ2-1|NA
CSVEGSYNEQFF
>TRBV27|TRBJ1-1|NA
CASSLGSRRNTEAFF
>TRBV6-4|TRBJ2-1|NA
CASSDSSGGFYNEQFF
>TRBV6-5|TRBJ2-5|once
CASTSSTGGQETQYF
>TRBV20-1|TRBJ1-2|NA
CSASYGYTF
>TRBV9|TRBJ1-1|NA
CASNKGEGTEAFF
>TRBV7-3|TRBJ1-2|NA
CASSLKRKGAAKAYTF
>TRBV2|TRBJ2-5|NA
CASSRRTDQETQYF
>TRBV4-1|TRBJ2-2|NA
CASRIGENTGELFF
>TRBV7-9|TRBJ1-2|few
CASSINYGYTF
>TRBV11-3|TRBJ2-7|NA
CASSPGRSSYEQYF
>TRBV7-8|TRBJ1-4|NA
CASRPGTVDEKLFF
>TRBV19|TRBJ1-6|once
CASSLWTGQYSYNSPLHF
>TRBV7-2|TRBJ1-3|NA
CASSLLRGSGNTIYF
>TRBV7-9|TRBJ1-4|NA
CASSLMGTNEKLFF
>TRBV20-1|TRBJ1-2|NA
CKFGDGYTF